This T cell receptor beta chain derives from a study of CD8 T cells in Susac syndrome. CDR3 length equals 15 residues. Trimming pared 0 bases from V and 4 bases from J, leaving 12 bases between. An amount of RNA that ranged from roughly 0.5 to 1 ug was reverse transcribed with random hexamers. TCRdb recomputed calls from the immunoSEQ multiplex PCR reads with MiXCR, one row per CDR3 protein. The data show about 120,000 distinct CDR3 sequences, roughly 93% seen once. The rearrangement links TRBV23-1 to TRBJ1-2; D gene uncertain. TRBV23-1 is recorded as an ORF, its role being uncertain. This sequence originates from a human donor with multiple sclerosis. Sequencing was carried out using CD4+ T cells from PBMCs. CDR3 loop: CASSQSKWECYGYTF. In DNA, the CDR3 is TGCGCCAGCAGTCAATCGAAATGGGAGTGCTATGGCTACACCTTC.